This T cell receptor (beta chain) comes out of a study of blood T cells in healthy people across ages. Overall study findings and caveats: Roughly linear age-related decline in beta diversity appeared, significant by age around 38. Estimates drawn from one million T cells were deemed to understate diversity.

Through a sample-barcoded 5' primer and a J-beta primer mix, a second PCR was run for roughly 7 to 11 cycles. TCRdb analysed the 5' RACE reads with MiXCR anew, one entry per CDR3 protein. The repertoire holds 650,000 to 700,000 distinct CDR3 sequences, with about 30% as singletons. This clonotype has just a few counts. Its antigen is unknown. This CDR3 is built from 12 residues. V lost 2 bases and J lost 9, with 8 bases in between. CDR1 and CDR2 from the germline V gene are MDHEN and SYDVKM. The gene calls are TRBV28 and TRBJ1-5; D ambiguous. The receptor comes from an elderly woman in good health. Input material: blood. The chain's CDR3 is CASSLGTGPQHF. In DNA, the CDR3 is TGTGCCAGCAGTTTAGGAACGGGGCCCCAGCATTTT.